The rows below give T cell receptor beta chains drawn from one sample of a study of cytomegalovirus exposure and HLA in healthy donors. Assay used: immunoSEQ multiplex PCR; TCRdb lists only in-frame clones, some missing. This table lists approximately 170,000 clones. Material: PBMCs. The source is a young woman in good health and CMV-seropositive. CDR3s include the opening cysteine and the closing phenylalanine or tryptophan. A D gene is named only where the DNA matches it firmly.

>TRBJ2-7|NA|TRBV29-1
TGCAGCGTTTCGGGACTCTGGGGAACCTACGAGCAGTACTTC
CSVSGLWGTYEQYF
>TRBJ2-5|TRBD2|TRBV5-1
TGCGCCAGCAGCCCAAGGACTAGCGGGAGAACGGAGACCCAGTACTTC
CASSPRTSGRTETQYF
>TRBJ2-2|NA|TRBV14
TGTGCCAGCAGCCCTGGAGGGCGGGACGGAAACACCGGGGAGCTGTTTTTT
CASSPGGRDGNTGELFF
>TRBJ2-5|TRBD2|TRBV11-2
TGTGCCAGCAGCTTAGCAGCGGGAATCCGAGAGACCCAGTACTTC
CASSLAAGIRETQYF
>TRBJ2-1|TRBD2|TRBV29-1
TGCAGCGTTAAGGGGGGACTAGCGGGTACCTACAATGAGCAGTTCTTC
CSVKGGLAGTYNEQFF
>TRBJ2-1|NA|TRBV6-6
TGTGCCAGCACCTACTCTAGTCAGGATGAGCAGTTCTTC
CASTYSSQDEQFF
>TRBJ1-1|TRBD1|TRBV2
TGTGCCAGCAGAGTTCCCAGGGGGTTGGACACTGAAGCTTTCTTT
CASRVPRGLDTEAFF
>TRBJ2-1|TRBD2|TRBV7-2
TGTGCCAGCAGCGAAGACTTCCCGGGAGGGTGGCGAAATGAGCAGTTCTTC
CASSEDFPGGWRNEQFF
>TRBJ1-2|TRBD1|TRBV5-1
TGCTCCAGCAGCTCGATCACAGGGGGGGGCTACACCTTC
CSSSSITGGGYTF
>TRBJ2-5|TRBD2|TRBV6-5
TGTGCCAGCAGTTACTCGTCTCGGGGGGGTGGGGAGACCCAGTACTTC
CASSYSSRGGGETQYF
>TRBJ2-1|TRBD2|TRBV7-8
TGTGCCAGCAGCTTAGCGCCACTAGCGGGGGGGACCTACAATGAGCAGTTCTTC
CASSLAPLAGGTYNEQFF
>TRBJ2-2|NA|TRBV7-2
TGTGCCAGCAGCCTGAACACCGGGGAGCTGTTTTTT
CASSLNTGELFF
>TRBJ2-3|NA|TRBV5-1
TGCGCCAGCAGCTTTACGGGGGTTTCCACAGATACGCAGTATTTT
CASSFTGVSTDTQYF
>TRBJ1-1|NA|TRBV4-1
TGCGCCAGCAGCCGGTCGCAGGCGAACACTGAAGCTTTCTTT
CASSRSQANTEAFF
>TRBJ1-2|TRBD1|TRBV2
TGTGCCAGCAAAGAGGGGGCAGGGTATGGCTACACCTTC
CASKEGAGYGYTF
>TRBJ2-7|NA|TRBV18
TGTGCCAGCTCACCCCAAGGGGGGGCGGGTGAGCAGTACTTC
CASSPQGGAGEQYF
>TRBJ2-6|NA|TRBV6-6
TGTGCCAGCAGTTACCCCGAGAGGTCTGGTGCCAACGTCCTGACTTTC
CASSYPERSGANVLTF
>TRBJ1-2|NA|TRBV15
TGTGCCACCAGCAGAGATCCCCTACAGGGTAACTATGGCTACACCTTC
CATSRDPLQGNYGYTF
>TRBJ1-1|TRBD1|TRBV27
TGTGCCAGCAGTTTTGGACAGGGGGGAGAGGCTTTCTTT
CASSFGQGGEAFF
>TRBJ2-1|TRBD2|TRBV4-2
TGTGCCAGCAGCCAAGATTCTGGTAGCGGGAGTAATGAGCAGTTCTTC
CASSQDSGSGSNEQFF
>TRBJ1-6|NA|TRBV7-3
TGTGCCAGCAGCCTCAATCCGGGTCAAAATTCACCCCTCCACTTT
CASSLNPGQNSPLHF
>TRBJ2-3|NA|TRBV2
TGTGCAGGCGGGTTTCGGCTGGGAGATACGCAGTATTTT
CAGGFRLGDTQYF
>TRBJ2-3|NA|TRBV10-3
TGTGCCATTACTTCGGGACAACGCACAGATACGCAGTATTTT
CAITSGQRTDTQYF
>TRBJ1-3|TRBD1|TRBV9
TGTGCCAGCAGCGGCTACAGGGGGCGGGGAAACACCATATATTTT
CASSGYRGRGNTIYF
>TRBJ2-3|TRBD1|TRBV7-6
TGTGCCAGCGGCGCTAACGTGGGACAGGGGTTACCAGATACGCAGTATTTT
CASGANVGQGLPDTQYF
>TRBJ1-6|NA|TRBV5-6
TGTGCCAGCAGCTTGGAGCAGGGGTATTCACCCCTCCACTTT
CASSLEQGYSPLHF
>TRBJ1-1|TRBD1|TRBV18
TGTGCCAGCTCACCACGGACAGGGCTCGACACTGAAGCTTTCTTT
CASSPRTGLDTEAFF